The rows below give T cell receptor beta chains drawn from one sample of a study of T cell responses to AZD1222 COVID-19 vaccine. Libraries were prepared by immunoSEQ multiplex PCR; TCRdb keeps only in-frame clonotypes and omits some of them. The repertoire holds 150,000 to 200,000 clones, approximately 90% seen once, with roughly 4.3% in the top ten. The sample here was peripheral blood, taken on day 0 of MenACWY control vaccination. The receptors originated from an adult in good health. The CDR3 runs from the conserved cysteine through the conserved F or W. Each record gives: clone size, J gene, D gene, CDR3 length, V gene, CDR3 DNA, CDR3 protein. D genes are given only for firm matches. Clone size appears in some rows only: once, few, many, or a class for an expanded clone.

size: -
J: TRBJ2-1
D: -
length: 11
V: TRBV29-1
DNA: TGCAGCGTTTTTGGGTACAATGAGCAGTTCTTC
CDR3: CSVFGYNEQFF

size: -
J: TRBJ2-5
D: -
length: 15
V: TRBV7-7
DNA: TGTGCCAGCAGCCTACAACCCGGGGTTCAAGAGACCCAGTACTTC
CDR3: CASSLQPGVQETQYF

size: -
J: TRBJ1-4
D: -
length: 15
V: TRBV6-2/TRBV6-3
DNA: TGTGCCAGCAGCCTCGCGGGGGGCGCGTTCGAAAAACTGTTTTTT
CDR3: CASSLAGGAFEKLFF

size: few
J: TRBJ2-4
D: -
length: 14
V: TRBV3-1/TRBV3-2
DNA: TGTGCCAGCAGCCAAGTCCCGGCCTGGGGCATTCAGTACTTC
CDR3: CASSQVPAWGIQYF

size: -
J: TRBJ1-2
D: -
length: 17
V: TRBV28
DNA: TGTGCCAGCAGTTTATTACGTAGGGGAACGTCGGGTCATGGCTACACCTTC
CDR3: CASSLLRRGTSGHGYTF

size: -
J: TRBJ2-1
D: TRBD2
length: 15
V: TRBV9
DNA: TGTGCCAGCAGTCCTACTAGCGGTAGGACCAATGAGCAGTTCTTC
CDR3: CASSPTSGRTNEQFF

size: -
J: TRBJ2-7
D: -
length: 17
V: TRBV4-1
DNA: TGCGCCAGCAGCCAAGATTTAGGGGCGGCGAACTCCTACGAGCAGTACTTC
CDR3: CASSQDLGAANSYEQYF

size: -
J: TRBJ1-1
D: -
length: 13
V: TRBV29-1
DNA: TGCAGCGGAACAGGGCTAGAACGCACTGAAGCTTTCTTT
CDR3: CSGTGLERTEAFF

size: -
J: TRBJ1-3
D: -
length: 14
V: TRBV5-1
DNA: TGCGCCAGCAGCTTGTCAGGGTACGGAAACACCATATATTTT
CDR3: CASSLSGYGNTIYF

size: -
J: TRBJ1-6
D: TRBD1
length: 15
V: TRBV5-1
DNA: TGCGCCAGCAGCTTGGGACAGGGGAGTAATTCACCCCTCCACTTT
CDR3: CASSLGQGSNSPLHF

size: -
J: TRBJ1-1
D: -
length: 14
V: TRBV7-9
DNA: TGTGCCAGCAGCTTAGAAAGGGGGGGCACTGAAGCTTTCTTT
CDR3: CASSLERGGTEAFF

size: -
J: TRBJ2-2
D: -
length: 14
V: TRBV28
DNA: TGTGCCAGCACGGGGGCGGGATTAACCGGGGAGCTGTTTTTT
CDR3: CASTGAGLTGELFF

size: -
J: TRBJ1-2
D: TRBD1
length: 19
V: TRBV9
DNA: TGTGCCAGCAGCGACACAGGGGGCCTTTCTCGAACTCCGAACTATGGCTACACCTTC
CDR3: CASSDTGGLSRTPNYGYTF

size: -
J: TRBJ2-7
D: -
length: 14
V: TRBV5-1
DNA: TGCGCCAGCAGCTTGTCCGGGAGCGGGTACGAGCAGTACTTC
CDR3: CASSLSGSGYEQYF

size: -
J: TRBJ1-3
D: TRBD1
length: 16
V: TRBV3-1/TRBV3-2
DNA: TGTGCCAGCAGCCACACGGGACAGGGTCCTGGAAACACCATATATTTT
CDR3: CASSHTGQGPGNTIYF

size: -
J: TRBJ2-1
D: -
length: 12
V: TRBV11-3
DNA: TGTGCCAGCAGCACTCAGGAAAATGAGCAGTTCTTC
CDR3: CASSTQENEQFF

size: -
J: TRBJ1-5
D: -
length: 15
V: TRBV2
DNA: TGTGCCAGCAGGGATGGCCGAGGGGGCAATCAGCCCCAGCATTTT
CDR3: CASRDGRGGNQPQHF

size: -
J: TRBJ1-1
D: -
length: 14
V: TRBV30
DNA: TGTGCCTGGACCCAGGGGACAAGGGACACTGAAGCTTTCTTT
CDR3: CAWTQGTRDTEAFF

size: -
J: TRBJ2-7
D: -
length: 15
V: TRBV6-6
DNA: TGTGCCAGCAGTTCCCCGGGACAAGAAAATTACGAGCAGTACTTC
CDR3: CASSSPGQENYEQYF

size: few
J: TRBJ2-3
D: -
length: 12
V: TRBV12-3/TRBV12-4
DNA: TGTGCCAGCAGTTTTATGCCAGATACGCAGTATTTT
CDR3: CASSFMPDTQYF

size: -
J: TRBJ1-3
D: -
length: 14
V: TRBV6-5
DNA: TGTGCCAGCAGTTTGACAGTCTCTGGAAACACCATATATTTT
CDR3: CASSLTVSGNTIYF

size: few
J: TRBJ1-6
D: -
length: 17
V: TRBV28
DNA: TGTGCCAGCACCAAAAGATTAGGTGGGGTCCTTAATTCACCCCTCCACTTT
CDR3: CASTKRLGGVLNSPLHF

size: few
J: TRBJ2-7
D: TRBD1
length: 11
V: TRBV2
DNA: TGTGCCAGCAGCCTTGACAGGGGCCGCGAATTC
CDR3: CASSLDRGREF

size: -
J: TRBJ2-5
D: -
length: 14
V: TRBV3-1/TRBV3-2
DNA: TGTGCCAGCAGCCTCCTGGGGGTCGGGCAGACCCAGTACTTC
CDR3: CASSLLGVGQTQYF

size: -
J: TRBJ2-7
D: -
length: 16
V: TRBV7-3
DNA: TGTGCCAGCAGCCCAAATAGCGGTTTTAGCTCCTACGAGCAGTACTTC
CDR3: CASSPNSGFSSYEQYF

size: once
J: TRBJ2-7
D: TRBD2
length: 15
V: TRBV28
DNA: TGTGCCAGCCAGACCAGGACTAGCGGGACCTACGAGCAGTACTTC
CDR3: CASQTRTSGTYEQYF

size: -
J: TRBJ1-2
D: TRBD1
length: 13
V: TRBV30
DNA: TGTGCCTGGAGGCCCAGGGGGGGATTTGGCTACACCTTC
CDR3: CAWRPRGGFGYTF

size: -
J: TRBJ1-1
D: TRBD1
length: 15
V: TRBV6-5
DNA: TGTGCCAGCAGTTACTTTGGGACAGGGAACACTGAAGCTTTCTTT
CDR3: CASSYFGTGNTEAFF

size: once
J: TRBJ1-6
D: -
length: 15
V: TRBV3-1/TRBV3-2
DNA: TGTGCCAGCAGCCAAGATGCCGGGCGTAATTCACCCCTCCACTTT
CDR3: CASSQDAGRNSPLHF

size: -
J: TRBJ2-7
D: TRBD1
length: 14
V: TRBV25-1
DNA: TGTGCCAGCAGTGACTCCGGGACAGAGTACGAGCAGTACTTC
CDR3: CASSDSGTEYEQYF

size: once
J: TRBJ2-7
D: TRBD1
length: 15
V: TRBV19
DNA: TGTGCCAGTAGTATTCTCCGGGACAGAGGTCTCGAGCAGTACTTC
CDR3: CASSILRDRGLEQYF

size: -
J: TRBJ2-3
D: -
length: 13
V: TRBV7-2
DNA: TGTGCCAGCAGCTCTGGCGGTTTTGGTACGCAGTATTTT
CDR3: CASSSGGFGTQYF

size: -
J: TRBJ1-1
D: -
length: 15
V: TRBV6-5
DNA: TGTGCCACCGCGTTGGACTCCTGGGGCGGCACTGAAGCTTTCTTT
CDR3: CATALDSWGGTEAFF

size: -
J: TRBJ1-4
D: -
length: 15
V: TRBV30
DNA: TGTGCCTGGAGTGTACCCGGATCAACTAATGAAAAACTGTTTTTT
CDR3: CAWSVPGSTNEKLFF

size: -
J: TRBJ2-7
D: TRBD2
length: 16
V: TRBV5-1
DNA: TGCGCCAGCAGCTTGGGGGCTGCGGGAGCTGGGTACGAGCAGTACTTC
CDR3: CASSLGAAGAGYEQYF

size: once
J: TRBJ2-7
D: -
length: 11
V: TRBV7-9
DNA: TGTGCCAGCAGCGAATCCTACGAGCAGTACTTC
CDR3: CASSESYEQYF

size: -
J: TRBJ1-4
D: -
length: 16
V: TRBV9
DNA: TGTGCCAGCAGCGTAGATGGGATGGCAGGGCGAGAAAAACTGTTTTTT
CDR3: CASSVDGMAGREKLFF

size: -
J: TRBJ2-1
D: TRBD2
length: 16
V: TRBV7-9
DNA: TGTGCCAGCAGCCCCCTGGGACTAGCGGAGGGGAGTGAGCAGTTCTTC
CDR3: CASSPLGLAEGSEQFF

size: -
J: TRBJ1-4
D: -
length: 15
V: TRBV4-2
DNA: TGTGCCAGCAGCCGTCTCGCCGGCCGTAATGAAAAACTGTTTTTT
CDR3: CASSRLAGRNEKLFF

size: -
J: TRBJ2-3
D: TRBD2
length: 15
V: TRBV5-1
DNA: TGCGCCAGCAGCCCCCGGGTAGCGGGGGGTGGTACGCAGTATTTT
CDR3: CASSPRVAGGGTQYF

size: -
J: TRBJ2-2
D: -
length: 15
V: TRBV4-3
DNA: TGCGCCAGCAGCCAAGGGACAGCGAACACCGGGGAGCTGTTTTTT
CDR3: CASSQGTANTGELFF

size: few
J: TRBJ2-1
D: -
length: 12
V: TRBV6-5
DNA: TGTGCCAGCTTAGGGGGAGCTCATGAGCAGTTCTTC
CDR3: CASLGGAHEQFF

size: -
J: TRBJ2-1
D: -
length: 13
V: TRBV10-3
DNA: TGTGCCATCAGTGATATACCCTACAATGAGCAGTTCTTC
CDR3: CAISDIPYNEQFF

size: few
J: TRBJ1-2
D: TRBD1
length: 12
V: TRBV7-2
DNA: TGTGCCAGCAGCCAGGGGGCGCGTGGCTACACCTTC
CDR3: CASSQGARGYTF

size: -
J: TRBJ1-1
D: -
length: 14
V: TRBV5-1
DNA: TGCGCCAGCAGCTTGGATGGGGGAAACACTGAAGCTTTCTTT
CDR3: CASSLDGGNTEAFF

size: -
J: TRBJ2-4
D: -
length: 18
V: TRBV6-1
DNA: TGTGCCAGCAGTGAAGCATACGGGCTCAATATAGCCAAAAACATTCAGTACTTC
CDR3: CASSEAYGLNIAKNIQYF

size: -
J: TRBJ2-7
D: -
length: 15
V: TRBV27
DNA: TGTGCCAGCAGTTTAAGGAGAGGTGGATCATACGAGCAGTACTTC
CDR3: CASSLRRGGSYEQYF

size: -
J: TRBJ2-7
D: TRBD1
length: 14
V: TRBV28
DNA: TGTGCCAGCAGTTGGGGACAGGGGTCTGACGAGCAGTACTTC
CDR3: CASSWGQGSDEQYF

size: -
J: TRBJ2-7
D: -
length: 16
V: TRBV4-3
DNA: TGCGCCAGCAGCCAAGAATTCGGGGGTACACCCTACGAGCAGTACTTC
CDR3: CASSQEFGGTPYEQYF

size: -
J: TRBJ1-5
D: -
length: 13
V: TRBV28
DNA: TGTGCCAGCAGACCCGAGGGCAATCAGCCCCAGCATTTT
CDR3: CASRPEGNQPQHF

size: -
J: TRBJ2-5
D: -
length: 14
V: TRBV3-1/TRBV3-2
DNA: TGTGCCAGCAGCCAAGAAGCGGGTGGGGGGACCCAGTACTTC
CDR3: CASSQEAGGGTQYF

size: -
J: TRBJ2-1
D: TRBD2
length: 17
V: TRBV7-2
DNA: TGTGCCAGCAGCTCCCCCCAGGGAGCGGGGCTCTACAATGAGCAGTTCTTC
CDR3: CASSSPQGAGLYNEQFF

size: -
J: TRBJ2-6
D: -
length: 14
V: TRBV27
DNA: TGTGCCAGCAGTTTCCGCTCTGGGGCCAACGTCCTGACTTTC
CDR3: CASSFRSGANVLTF

size: -
J: TRBJ1-2
D: TRBD1
length: 14
V: TRBV19
DNA: TGTGCCAGTGCTACGAGACAGGGGAACTATGGCTACACCTTC
CDR3: CASATRQGNYGYTF

size: -
J: TRBJ2-3
D: -
length: 16
V: TRBV3-1/TRBV3-2
DNA: TGTGCCAGCAGCCAAGAGTCGGTCGGCGGTCCAGATACGCAGTATTTT
CDR3: CASSQESVGGPDTQYF

size: -
J: TRBJ1-6
D: -
length: 15
V: TRBV10-3
DNA: TGTGCCAGCCAACCCGCTGGGGTTGACAATTCACCCCTCCACTTT
CDR3: CASQPAGVDNSPLHF

size: few
J: TRBJ2-1
D: TRBD2
length: 16
V: TRBV7-9
DNA: TGTGCCAGCAGCTTACGTAATAGCGGGGATTTGAATGAGCAGTTCTTC
CDR3: CASSLRNSGDLNEQFF

size: -
J: TRBJ2-3
D: -
length: 12
V: TRBV10-2
DNA: TGCGCCAGCAGTGTATGGGCTGATACGCAGTATTTT
CDR3: CASSVWADTQYF

size: -
J: TRBJ1-1
D: -
length: 14
V: TRBV5-1
DNA: TGCGCCAGCAGCGTCCAGGGTGGGCAAACTGAAGCTTTCTTT
CDR3: CASSVQGGQTEAFF

size: -
J: TRBJ2-7
D: -
length: 14
V: TRBV6-2/TRBV6-3
DNA: TGTGCCAGCAGCCCCTACACATTTTCCTACGAGCAGTACTTC
CDR3: CASSPYTFSYEQYF